A single sample is the source of the 13 T cell receptor beta chains below, sequenced in a study of shared clonotypes between healthy human individuals (dated by TCRdb to the early 2020s). CD8 naive samples were CD45RO-negative cells positively selected for CCR7, giving a CD45RA+CCR7+ population that excluded TemRA cells. Preparation of the library involved the immunoSEQ multiplex PCR assay. Entries here come from immuneACCESS through TCRdb and include only in-frame sequences with V and J called. Some clones fail to appear in such tables; in the studies checked, an unresolved V gene covers under half of the shortfall, and the cause of the remainder is unknown. For this sample there are around 2.1 million clones; about 92% appear just once. In total, the top ten clones hold over 1.5% of the sample. Sequenced: naive CD8+ T cells from PBMCs. What the cell subset or site label conveys for this sample: CD45RA+CCR7+. The receptors shown here come from a young man in good health. Some clones in this sample may be carry-over from other donors' samples.

The chain carries TRBV4-3 and TRBJ2-3; 7 bases align to TRBD2. J gave up 2 bases and V 3 bases, and 2 bases lay outside the gene matches. This CDR3 comprises 14 residues. Germline lookup yields CDR1 LGHNA and CDR2 YSLEER. The CDR3 spells CASSQGTTTDTQYF. The CDR3 DNA reads as TGCGCCAGCAGCCAGGGGACTACCACAGATACGCAGTATTTT.

The chain joins TRBV6-1 to TRBJ2-5; 8 bases agree with TRBD1. Germline lookup yields CDR1 MNHNS and CDR2 SASEGT. The ends lost 2 bases at V and 4 bases at J; junction bases unmatched: 3. The CDR3 is made up of 14 amino acids. The DNA for the CDR3 is TGTGCCAGCAGTGAATTCGACAGGGGAGAGACCCAGTACTTC. It is translated as CASSEFDRGETQYF.

The chain links TRBV6-1 to TRBJ1-5; 8 nucleotides align to TRBD1. Losses at the gene ends were 2 bases for V and 2 bases for J; bases not matched to a gene: 5. The germline CDR1 and CDR2 sequences are MNHNS and SASEGT. This CDR3 has 16 residues. The DNA for the CDR3 is TGTGCCAGCAGTGAAAACCTGGGACAGGGCAATCAGCCCCAGCATTTT. Translated: CASSENLGQGNQPQHF.

J is TRBJ1-2 and V is TRBV27, with no clear D. V was clipped by 3 bases and J by 0 bases, with 8 bases between them. The CDR3 totals 14 residues. CDR1 and CDR2 (germline): MNHEY, SMNVEV (reference sequence). The chain's CDR3 is CASSFIGANYGYTF. CDR3 sequence (DNA): TGTGCCAGCAGTTTTATTGGAGCTAACTATGGCTACACCTTC.

The chain uses TRBV7-8 and TRBJ1-4; 7 nucleotides agree with TRBD1. V dropped 1 base and J dropped 5; count of bases not matched to a gene: 10. This CDR3 has 17 amino acids. The germline CDR1 and CDR2 sequences are SGHVS and FQNEAQ. CDR3 nucleotide sequence: TGTGCCAGCAGCTTAGTGGGTTGGGGGACAGCGAATGAAAAACTGTTTTTT. Translated, it gives CASSLVGWGTANEKLFF.

V usage is TRBV7-9 and J usage is TRBJ2-1; the match to TRBD2 covers 9 bases. Germline V gene data show CDR1 as SEHNR and CDR2 as FQNEAQ (reference sequence). V trimming: 8 bases; J trimming: 1 base; junction bases outside the gene matches: 6. The CDR3 runs 15 residues. CDR3 amino acids: CASFSGSPSYNEQFF. CDR3 DNA: TGTGCCAGCTTTAGCGGGAGCCCTTCCTACAATGAGCAGTTCTTC.

Comments on this clone: Other DNA sequences of this sample code for an identical CDR3. This chain joins TRBV11-2 and TRBJ2-7; 7 nucleotides match TRBD2. The CDR3 has 13 residues. Trimming at V came to 1 base and at J to 3 bases, leaving 0 bases not matched to a gene. Germline CDR1 reads SGHAT; CDR2 reads FQNNGV. The CDR3 DNA sequence: TGTGCCAGCAGCTTAGGCGGGAGCTACGAGCAGTACTTC. Translating it yields CASSLGGSYEQYF.

This clone was found once. The rearrangement joins TRBV27 to TRBJ1-4, with unresolved D. V lost 3 bases and J lost 0, with 5 bases in between. From germline, CDR1 is MNHEY and CDR2 SMNVEV (reference sequence). CDR3 size: 14 residues. CDR3 sequence: CASSLEPTNEKLFF. CDR3 DNA: TGTGCCAGCAGTTTGGAACCAACTAATGAAAAACTGTTTTTT.

This chain connects TRBV28 to TRBJ2-3, with no clear D. CDR1 is MDHEN, CDR2 SYDVKM, per germline. Trimming left V 5 bases short and J 2 bases short, with 14 bases between. The CDR3 loop spans 15 amino acids. CDR3 DNA: TGTGCCAGCAGTCCCCCCTCTGGGGACACAGATACGCAGTATTTT. It specifies CASSPPSGDTDTQYF.

This chain links TRBV5-1 with TRBJ2-3, with D possibly TRBD2 on 5 matching bases. This CDR3 is 13 amino acids long. Looked up from germline, CDR1 is SGHRS and CDR2 is YFSETQ. Between the trimmed V and J ends, which lost 6 bases and 2 bases, there was a span of 10 bases. The DNA for the CDR3 is TGCGCCAGCAAAGAGGGCCTCACAGATACGCAGTATTTT. It is translated as CASKEGLTDTQYF.

The chain uses TRBV19 and TRBJ2-2, with D hard to call. The CDR3 covers 12 residues. The ends were cut back, 10 bases at V and 6 bases at J, with 12 bases in the middle. From germline, CDR1 is LNHDA and CDR2 SQIVND (reference sequence). Here the CDR3 DNA reads TGTGCCACCCAAGTTCTGGCCGGGGAGCTGTTTTTT. Its translation is CATQVLAGELFF. Full variable domain (missing parts from reference TRBV19 and TRBJ2-2): DGGITQSPKYLFRKEGQNVTLSCEQNLNHDAMYWYRQDPGQGLRLIYYSQIVNDFQKGDIAEGYSVSREKKESFPLTVTSAQKNPTAFYLCATQVLAGELFFGEGSRLTVL.

In its sample, this clone was seen a few times. The rearrangement links TRBV7-2 to TRBJ2-3; D uncertain. The V and J ends lost 4 bases and 2 bases respectively, with 4 bases between them. The CDR3 contains 12 residues. Germline CDR1 SGHTA, CDR2 FQGNSA. The CDR3 DNA sequence: TGTGCCAGCAGCTACCACACAGATACGCAGTATTTT. This encodes CASSYHTDTQYF.

The rearrangement joins TRBV7-8 to TRBJ2-7; D may correspond to TRBD1 or TRBD2 (6 bases each). This CDR3 region has 20 residues. With 7 bases removed from V and 0 bases from J, the gap between germline ends came to 31 bases. CDR1 and CDR2 (germline): SGHVS, FQNEAQ. CDR3 DNA: TGTGCCAGCAACTGGGTTTTGGGGGGCAGCTACCGCGAGGACTCCTACGAGCAGTACTTC. This sequence encodes CASNWVLGGSYREDSYEQYF.